This T cell receptor beta chain appears in the sequencing data of a study of regulatory T cells in long-lasting Graves disease (dated by TCRdb to about 2021). Regarding the complete study: Persistent Graves' disease was defined as antithyroid drug treatment for over 5 years with persistently positive TSH receptor autoantibodies. Patients with persistent Graves' disease were compared with patients with newly diagnosed Graves' disease using TCR sequencing and RNA sequencing of peripheral blood. The study was registered as a clinical trial and conducted in China. TCR sequencing covered around 13 persistent and approximately 20 newly diagnosed Graves' disease patients, around 35 samples in total. In the clinical cohort, patients with persistent Graves' disease had used antithyroid drugs for an average of approximately eleven years.

About this clonotype: Its target antigen remains unknown. No base-level quality is on record; no much larger clone is a single base apart.

Overall study outcomes, separate from this receptor: Compared with newly diagnosed patients, persistent Graves' disease patients had lower TCR Shannon entropy and fewer highly expanded clones, which suggests clonal expansion. Patients with persistent disease shared more public clonotypes (about 2,700) than newly diagnosed patients did (966). Sequencing and analysis were limited to the TCR beta chain. Only peripheral blood was studied, because thyroid tissue, the primary lesion, was inaccessible. As a limitation, the authors acknowledged that the small sample size may reduce accuracy. Preferential use of TRBV28, TRBJ1-2 and TRBJ2-5 was observed in persistent disease, whereas TRBV20-1 and TRBJ2-1 were favored in newly diagnosed disease.

Library preparation employed multiplex PCR. Sequencing used an Illumina HiSeq 4000. TCR beta libraries were built with iRepertoire HTBI primers and Arm-PCR amplification of CDR3 regions. Before sequencing, the PCR products underwent gel purification. Per the authors' processing: Gene usage analysis of CDR3 amino acid clonotypes used the 60 to 75 TRBV and more than 13 TRBJ segments found across samples. Filtered high-quality paired reads were merged into contigs using COPE and FqMerger. BLAST was used to align contigs to IMGT TRBV, TRBD and TRBJ reference genes, with CDR3 defined following IMGT. Highly expanded clones were defined as clonotypes with a frequency above 0.1%. Shannon entropy was used to measure repertoire diversity, and the Gini coefficient was used to measure V-J evenness. A clonotype was considered public if more than one individual shared it. Using fastp at Q25 and MiXCR, TCRdb reprocessed the public reads and kept productive beta chains. Every entry covers one CDR3 protein and lists the most common genes and DNA from its rows. The V and J calls were determined by TCRdb, not by the authors. In all, the sample holds more than 650,000 distinct CDR3 sequences, and 30% of those were seen once. Of the sample, about two fifths is held by the ten largest clones.

The germline V gene sets CDR1 to SGHRS and CDR2 to YFSETQ. The CDR3 measures 15 amino acids from cysteine to phenylalanine. Only the CDR3 part of the read is kept: 45 bases, read in frame from the first base. The junction shows trimming of 4 bases on V and 2 bases on J, and the gene matches do not reach 9 bases of it. What this sample's time point label stands for: persistent/refractory GD, antithyroid drugs over 5 years with positive TRAb. For both TCR sequencing and RNA sequencing, RNA was extracted from PBMCs using TRIzol. The diagnosis of Graves' disease was made according to American Thyroid Association guidelines. Patients were recruited from an endocrinology department in Xi'an, China. Each patient gave roughly 8.4 milliliters of peripheral blood, collected in an EDTA anticoagulant tube. Ficoll Paque Plus density gradient separation was used to isolate PBMCs, and no additional T cell sorting was done. RNA quality was checked with an Agilent 2100 Bioanalyzer and agarose gel, and concentration with a NanoDrop 2000.

The sequence is built from TRBV5-1 and TRBJ2-7, with 7 bases in between that match TRBD1. The sequence came from a female donor with Graves disease. Sequencing was performed on peripheral blood mononuclear cells (PBMCs), taken when the disease was refractory, from a patient treated with antithyroid drugs. The CDR3: CASSQTGTATYEQYF. The nucleotide sequence reads as follows: TGCGCCAGCAGCCAAACCGGGACAGCAACCTACGAGCAGTACTTC.